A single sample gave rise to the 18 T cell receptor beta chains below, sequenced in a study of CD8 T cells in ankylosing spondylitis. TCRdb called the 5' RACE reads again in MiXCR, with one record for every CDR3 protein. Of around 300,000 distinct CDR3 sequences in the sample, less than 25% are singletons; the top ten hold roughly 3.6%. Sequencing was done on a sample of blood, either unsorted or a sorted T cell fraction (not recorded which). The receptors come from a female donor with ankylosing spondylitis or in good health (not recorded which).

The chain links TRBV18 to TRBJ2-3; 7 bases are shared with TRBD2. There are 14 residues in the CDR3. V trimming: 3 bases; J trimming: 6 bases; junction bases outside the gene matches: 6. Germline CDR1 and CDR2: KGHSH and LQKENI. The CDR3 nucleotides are TGTGCCAGCTCACCCGGACTAGAGATGGATACGCAGTATTTT. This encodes CASSPGLEMDTQYF.

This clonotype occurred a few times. CDR3 in amino acids: CASSHWAQNTEAFF. Written as DNA, the CDR3 is TGTGCCAGCAGCCATTGGGCCCAGAACACTGAAGCTTTCTTT. The chain links TRBV7-6 to TRBJ1-1, with no clear D. V dropped 5 bases and J dropped 1 base, with 11 bases sitting between them. The CDR3 is 14 residues long. Germline assignment: CDR1 SGHVS and CDR2 FNYEAQ.

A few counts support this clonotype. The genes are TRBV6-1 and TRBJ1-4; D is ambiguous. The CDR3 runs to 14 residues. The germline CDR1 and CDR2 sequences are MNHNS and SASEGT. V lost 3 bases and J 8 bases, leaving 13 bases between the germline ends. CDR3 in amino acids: CASSDLPTGEKLFF. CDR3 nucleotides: TGTGCCAGCAGTGACCTTCCGACGGGCGAAAAACTGTTTTTT.

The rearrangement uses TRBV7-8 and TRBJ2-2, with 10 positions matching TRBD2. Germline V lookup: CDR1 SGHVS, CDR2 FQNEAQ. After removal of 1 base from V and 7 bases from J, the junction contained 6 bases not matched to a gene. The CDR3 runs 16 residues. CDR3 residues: CASSLGLAGVSGELFF. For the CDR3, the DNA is TGTGCCAGCAGCTTAGGGCTAGCGGGAGTCAGCGGGGAGCTGTTTTTT.

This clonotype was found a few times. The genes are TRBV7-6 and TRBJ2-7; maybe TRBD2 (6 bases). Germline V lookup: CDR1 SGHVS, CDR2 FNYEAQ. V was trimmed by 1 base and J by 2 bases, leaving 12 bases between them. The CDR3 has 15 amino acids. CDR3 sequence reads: CASSLGAGKTYEQYF. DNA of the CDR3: TGTGCCAGCAGCTTAGGGGCGGGGAAGACCTACGAGCAGTACTTC.

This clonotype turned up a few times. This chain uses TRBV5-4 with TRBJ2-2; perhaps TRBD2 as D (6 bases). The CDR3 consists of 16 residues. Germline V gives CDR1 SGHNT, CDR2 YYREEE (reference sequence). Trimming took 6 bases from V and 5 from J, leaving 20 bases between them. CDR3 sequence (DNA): TGTGCCAGCACCTCCCTCGGGCAGGGAGGAACCGGGGAGCTGTTTTTT. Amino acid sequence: CASTSLGQGGTGELFF.

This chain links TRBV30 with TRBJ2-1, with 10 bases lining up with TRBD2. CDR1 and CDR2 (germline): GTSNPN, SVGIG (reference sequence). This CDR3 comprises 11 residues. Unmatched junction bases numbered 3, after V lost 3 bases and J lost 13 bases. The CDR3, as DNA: TGTGCCTGGAGAGCTAGCGGGAGTCAGTTCTTC. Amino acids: CAWRASGSQFF. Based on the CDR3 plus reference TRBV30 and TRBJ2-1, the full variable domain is SQTIHQWPATLVQPVGSPLSLECTVEGTSNPNLYWYRQAAGRGLQLLFYSVGIGQISSEVPQNLSASRPQDRQFILSSKKLLLSDSGFYLCAWRASGSQFFGPGTRLTVL.

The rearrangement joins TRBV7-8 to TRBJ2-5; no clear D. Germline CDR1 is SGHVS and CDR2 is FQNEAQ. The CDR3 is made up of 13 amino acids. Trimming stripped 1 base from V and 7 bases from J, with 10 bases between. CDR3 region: CASSLGQSGTQYF. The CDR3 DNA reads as TGTGCCAGCAGCTTAGGGCAATCCGGGACCCAGTACTTC.

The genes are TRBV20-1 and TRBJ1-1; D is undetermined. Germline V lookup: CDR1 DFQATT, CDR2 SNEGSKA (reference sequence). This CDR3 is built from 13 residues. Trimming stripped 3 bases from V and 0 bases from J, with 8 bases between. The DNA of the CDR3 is TGCAGTGCTAGTAAGAGAATGAACACTGAAGCTTTCTTT. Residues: CSASKRMNTEAFF.

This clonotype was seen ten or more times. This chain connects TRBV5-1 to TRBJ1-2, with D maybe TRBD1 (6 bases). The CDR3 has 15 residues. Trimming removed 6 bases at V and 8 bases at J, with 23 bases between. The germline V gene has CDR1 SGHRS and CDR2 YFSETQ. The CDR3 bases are TGCGCCAGCAATGAGGACAGCGGACCGGTTCGAGGCTACACCTTC. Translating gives CASNEDSGPVRGYTF. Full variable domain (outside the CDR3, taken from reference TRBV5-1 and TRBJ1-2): KAGVTQTPRYLIKTRGQQVTLSCSPISGHRSVSWYQQTPGQGLQFLFEYFSETQRNKGNFPGRFSGRQFSNSRSEMNVSTLELGDSALYLCASNEDSGPVRGYTFGSGTRLTVV.

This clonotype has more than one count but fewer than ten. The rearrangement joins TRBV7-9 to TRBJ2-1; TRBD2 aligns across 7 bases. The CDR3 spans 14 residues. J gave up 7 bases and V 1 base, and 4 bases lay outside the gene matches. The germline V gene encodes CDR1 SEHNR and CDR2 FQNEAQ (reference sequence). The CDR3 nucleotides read TGTGCCAGCAGCTTAGAGCGGCGGGAGAATGAGCAGTTCTTC. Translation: CASSLERRENEQFF.

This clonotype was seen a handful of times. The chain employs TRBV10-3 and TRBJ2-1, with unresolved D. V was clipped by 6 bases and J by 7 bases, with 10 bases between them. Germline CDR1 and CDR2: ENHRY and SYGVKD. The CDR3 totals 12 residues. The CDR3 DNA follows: TGTGCCATCAGCCATCGGAGAAATGAGCAGTTCTTC. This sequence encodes CAISHRRNEQFF.

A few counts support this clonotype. The CDR3 spells CASSPFEDGAEAFF. Here the CDR3 DNA reads TGTGCCAGCTCACCATTTGAGGATGGGGCTGAAGCTTTCTTT. The rearrangement joins TRBV18 to TRBJ1-1; D remains unclear. V shed 2 bases and J shed 6 bases, with 13 bases lying between them. The CDR3 covers 14 residues. The V gene's germline CDR1 is KGHSH and CDR2 LQKENI.

The CDR3 DNA is TGTGCCAGCCTGGGGACAGCCCCGGCCACTGAAGCTTTCTTT. Translating it yields CASLGTAPATEAFF. This chain uses TRBV27 with TRBJ1-1, with 7 positions matching TRBD1. Looked up from germline, CDR1 is MNHEY and CDR2 is SMNVEV (reference sequence). This CDR3 comprises 14 residues. The junction had 10 bases not matched to a gene; V was cut back by 8 bases and J by 4 bases.

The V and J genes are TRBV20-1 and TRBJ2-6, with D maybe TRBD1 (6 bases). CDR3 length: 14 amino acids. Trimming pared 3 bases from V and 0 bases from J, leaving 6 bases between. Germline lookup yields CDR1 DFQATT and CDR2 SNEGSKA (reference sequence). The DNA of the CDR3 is TGCAGTGCTAGGGGGGCCTCTGGGGCCAACGTCCTGACTTTC. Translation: CSARGASGANVLTF.

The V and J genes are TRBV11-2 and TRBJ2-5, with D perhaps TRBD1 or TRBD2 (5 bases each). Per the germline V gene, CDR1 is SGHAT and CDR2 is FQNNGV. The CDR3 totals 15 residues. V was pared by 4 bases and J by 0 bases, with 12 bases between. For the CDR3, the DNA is TGTGCCAGCAGCTGGGACGGGCGGTACCAAGAGACCCAGTACTTC. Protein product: CASSWDGRYQETQYF.

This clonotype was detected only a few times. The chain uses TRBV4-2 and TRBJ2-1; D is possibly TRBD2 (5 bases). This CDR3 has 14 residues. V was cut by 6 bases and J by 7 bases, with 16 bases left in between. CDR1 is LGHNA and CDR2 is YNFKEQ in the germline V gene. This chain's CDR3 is CASRRTQMANEQFF. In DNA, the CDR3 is TGTGCCAGCAGGCGGACTCAGATGGCGAATGAGCAGTTCTTC.

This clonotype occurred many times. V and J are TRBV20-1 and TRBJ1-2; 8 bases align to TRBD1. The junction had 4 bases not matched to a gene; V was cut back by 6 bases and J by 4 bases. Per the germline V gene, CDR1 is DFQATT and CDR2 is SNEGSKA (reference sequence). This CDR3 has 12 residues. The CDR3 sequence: CSAYQGAYGYTF. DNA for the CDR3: TGCAGTGCCTATCAGGGGGCCTATGGCTACACCTTC.